This T cell receptor beta chain was retrieved from a study of OX40 agonist ivuxolimab in advanced cancers. On the study more broadly: At just under 85% male, the cohort had a mean age of roughly 60 years, ranging from about 23 to 79. Study-wide results and caveats: CD4+ and CD8+ blood T cells expanded clonally by week 6 at 0.1 to 3.0 mg/kg. Also present in some nonresponders was a low level of normalized T-cell clonal expansion.

Measured with immunoSEQ multiplex PCR; TCRdb has only the in-frame clones, and not every one. The table lists 150,000 to 170,000 clones, roughly 94% of them singletons, with 0.31% in the top ten. Comments on this clone: What it binds is unknown.

V lost 2 bases and J lost 6; bases outside the gene matches: 3. The CDR3 totals 14 residues. CDR1 is SGHVS and CDR2 is FQNEAQ in the germline V gene. The V and J genes are TRBV7-8 and TRBJ2-2; 7 bases match TRBD2. The clonotype was recovered from an adult with an advanced solid tumor such as melanoma, head and neck, liver or kidney cancer. Sequenced here: CD4+ or CD8+ T cells sorted from blood, sampled in a trial of the OX40 agonist ivuxolimab. The CDR3 loop reads CASSLRGRAGELFF. DNA of the CDR3: TGTGCCAGCAGCTTACGGGGGAGGGCCGGGGAGCTGTTTTTT.